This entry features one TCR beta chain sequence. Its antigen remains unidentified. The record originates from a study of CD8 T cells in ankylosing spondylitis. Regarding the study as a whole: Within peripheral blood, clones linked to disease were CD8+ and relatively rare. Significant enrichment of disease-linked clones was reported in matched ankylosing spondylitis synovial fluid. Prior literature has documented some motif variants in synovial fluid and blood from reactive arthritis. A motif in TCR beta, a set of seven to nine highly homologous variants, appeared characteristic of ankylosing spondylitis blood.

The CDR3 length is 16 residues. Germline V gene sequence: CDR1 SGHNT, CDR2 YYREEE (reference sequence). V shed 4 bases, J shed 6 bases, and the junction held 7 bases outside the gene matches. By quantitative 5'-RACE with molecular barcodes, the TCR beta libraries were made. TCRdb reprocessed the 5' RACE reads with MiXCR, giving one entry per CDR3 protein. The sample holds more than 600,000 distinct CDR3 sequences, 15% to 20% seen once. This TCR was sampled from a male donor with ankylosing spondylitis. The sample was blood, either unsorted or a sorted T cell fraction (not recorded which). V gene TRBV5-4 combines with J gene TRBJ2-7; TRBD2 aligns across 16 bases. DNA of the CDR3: TGTGCCAGCAGCCAGGGACTAGCGGGAGGGCCTGGCGAGCAGTACTTC. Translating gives CASSQGLAGGPGEQYF.